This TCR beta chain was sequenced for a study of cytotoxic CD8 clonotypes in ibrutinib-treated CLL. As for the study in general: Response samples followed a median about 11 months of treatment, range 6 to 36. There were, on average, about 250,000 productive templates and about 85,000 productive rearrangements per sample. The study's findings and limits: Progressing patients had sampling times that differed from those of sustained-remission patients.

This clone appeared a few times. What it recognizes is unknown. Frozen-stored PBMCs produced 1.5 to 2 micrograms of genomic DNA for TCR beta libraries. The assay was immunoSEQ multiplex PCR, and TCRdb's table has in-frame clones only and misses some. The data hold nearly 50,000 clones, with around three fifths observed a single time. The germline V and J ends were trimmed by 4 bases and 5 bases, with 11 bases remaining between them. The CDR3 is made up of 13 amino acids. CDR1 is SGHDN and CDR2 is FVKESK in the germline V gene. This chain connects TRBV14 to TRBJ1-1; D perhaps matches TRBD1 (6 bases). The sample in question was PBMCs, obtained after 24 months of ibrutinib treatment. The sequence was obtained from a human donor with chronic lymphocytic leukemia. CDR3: CASSRGRGTEAFF. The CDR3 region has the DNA TGTGCCAGCAGCCGGGGGCGTGGGACTGAAGCTTTCTTT.